The 12 T cell receptor beta chains given below trace back to one sample, sequenced in a study of glioma-infiltrating T cells after dendritic cell vaccination. The time point was: after dendritic cell vaccination, including at tumor progression/relapse. Libraries were prepared by immunoSEQ multiplex PCR; TCRdb keeps only in-frame clonotypes and omits some of them. The sample records tens of thousands of clones, roughly four fifths being singletons. The sample was blood, taken after dendritic cell vaccination. These receptors came from a human donor with glioblastoma.

In its sample, this clone was seen many times. V and J are TRBV27 and TRBJ2-2; maybe TRBD1 (6 bases). There are 13 residues in the CDR3. Germline assignment: CDR1 MNHEY and CDR2 SMNVEV (reference sequence). The ends were cut back, 4 bases at V and 4 bases at J, with 7 bases in the middle. The chain's CDR3 is CASSWTVTGELFF. The CDR3 bases are TGTGCCAGCAGTTGGACAGTCACCGGGGAGCTGTTTTTT.

V is TRBV27 and J is TRBJ1-1, with a tentative D call TRBD1 (6 bases). V lost 3 bases to trimming and J lost 0 bases, with 14 bases between them. Germline CDR1 is MNHEY and CDR2 is SMNVEV (reference sequence). The CDR3 has 16 amino acids. Written as DNA, the CDR3 is TGTGCCAGCAGTTTCGCCAGAACAGGGATGAACACTGAAGCTTTCTTT. This translates into CASSFARTGMNTEAFF.

This chain uses TRBV6-5 with TRBJ1-1, with D perhaps matching TRBD1 (5 bases). This CDR3 region has 13 residues. Per germline, CDR1 MNHEY and CDR2 SVGAGI. V was trimmed by 10 bases and J by 4 bases, leaving 16 bases between them. CDR3 in DNA: TGTGCCACCGGGGGGTCGGTGGGCACTGAAGCTTTCTTT. It is translated as CATGGSVGTEAFF.

The V call is TRBV9, the J call TRBJ2-2; the D gene is possibly TRBD1 (6 bases). The V gene's germline CDR1 is SGDLS and CDR2 YYNGEE. V lost 3 bases and J 4 bases, leaving 16 bases between the germline ends. This CDR3 is 16 amino acids long. CDR3 amino acids: CASSARGPRSTGELFF. Written as DNA, the CDR3 is TGTGCCAGCAGCGCCAGGGGACCCCGGTCCACCGGGGAGCTGTTTTTT.

The CDR3 is CASKPQASSYNEQFF. Here the CDR3 DNA reads TGTGCCAGCAAACCCCAGGCAAGCTCCTACAATGAGCAGTTCTTC. The V call is TRBV11-2, the J call TRBJ2-1, with D unclear. The CDR3 extends over 15 amino acids. Trimming took 7 bases from V and 0 from J, leaving 13 bases between them. Germline V gene lookup returns CDR1 SGHAT and CDR2 FQNNGV.

In DNA, the CDR3 is TGTGCCAGCTCCTTAACCGACAGGGCACAAGAGACCCAGTACTTC. Its protein product is CASSLTDRAQETQYF. The chain combines TRBV18 with TRBJ2-5, with 7 positions matching TRBD1. Germline CDR1 and CDR2: KGHSH and LQKENI. The ends lost 6 bases at V and 2 bases at J; junction bases unmatched: 9. The CDR3 has 15 residues.

The table lists this clone with a few counts. The rearrangement uses TRBV4-2 and TRBJ1-2; D might be TRBD1 (5 bases). CDR3 size: 13 residues. V was pared by 0 bases and J by 6 bases, with 8 bases between. The germline CDR1 and CDR2 sequences are LGHNA and YNFKEQ. The CDR3 here is CASSQDGADGYTF. CDR3 DNA: TGTGCCAGCAGCCAAGATGGGGCCGATGGCTACACCTTC.

CDR3: CATSRDGGPGVSDTDTQYF. CDR3 DNA sequence: TGTGCCACCAGCAGAGATGGAGGCCCGGGGGTCTCAGACACAGATACGCAGTATTTT. The V gene is TRBV15, the J gene TRBJ2-3; maybe TRBD2 (6 bases). V lost 0 bases and J 2 bases, leaving 21 bases between the germline ends. The germline V gene encodes CDR1 LNHNV and CDR2 YYDKDF (reference sequence). The CDR3 extends over 19 amino acids. Looking up the rest from reference TRBV15 and TRBJ2-3 gives the full variable domain: DAMVIQNPRYQVTQFGKPVTLSCSQTLNHNVMYWYQQKSSQAPKLLFHYYDKDFNNEADTPDNFQSRRPNTSFCFLDIRSPGLGDTAMYLCATSRDGGPGVSDTDTQYFGPGTRLTVL.

V gene TRBV30 combines with J gene TRBJ1-5; no reliable D call. With 2 bases removed from V and 6 bases from J, the gap between germline ends came to 11 bases. CDR1 is GTSNPN, CDR2 SVGIG, per germline (reference sequence). CDR3 length equals 13 residues. The CDR3 here is CAWSLAAGQPQHF. For the CDR3, the DNA is TGTGCCTGGAGTCTTGCGGCGGGTCAGCCCCAGCATTTT.

This clone was picked up a small number of times. The chain recombines TRBV18 with TRBJ1-3; TRBD1 might be the D (5 bases). V dropped 2 bases and J dropped 8 bases, with 10 bases sitting between them. This CDR3 contains 13 residues. Germline V CDR1 and CDR2: KGHSH, LQKENI. CDR3 sequence (DNA): TGTGCCAGCTCACCAGCAGGAGGGGACACCATATATTTT. The encoded protein is CASSPAGGDTIYF.

The chain links TRBV6-5 to TRBJ2-2; D may be TRBD1 (5 bases). This CDR3 is 15 amino acids long. V was pared by 6 bases and J by 6 bases, with 17 bases between. CDR1 is MNHEY, CDR2 SVGAGI, per germline. CDR3 DNA sequence: TGTGCCAGCAGGATGGGGCCTAGGTCCCCCGGGGAGCTGTTTTTT. Amino acid sequence: CASRMGPRSPGELFF.

This chain uses TRBV10-3 with TRBJ2-3, with 10 bases lining up with TRBD2. CDR3 length: 17 amino acids. Germline V gene lookup returns CDR1 ENHRY and CDR2 SYGVKD. V lost 2 bases to trimming and J lost 6 bases; unmatched junction nucleotides: 11. The CDR3: CAISERAAGGPLDTQYF. The CDR3 nucleotides are TGTGCCATCAGTGAGCGGGCAGCGGGAGGGCCTCTCGATACGCAGTATTTT.